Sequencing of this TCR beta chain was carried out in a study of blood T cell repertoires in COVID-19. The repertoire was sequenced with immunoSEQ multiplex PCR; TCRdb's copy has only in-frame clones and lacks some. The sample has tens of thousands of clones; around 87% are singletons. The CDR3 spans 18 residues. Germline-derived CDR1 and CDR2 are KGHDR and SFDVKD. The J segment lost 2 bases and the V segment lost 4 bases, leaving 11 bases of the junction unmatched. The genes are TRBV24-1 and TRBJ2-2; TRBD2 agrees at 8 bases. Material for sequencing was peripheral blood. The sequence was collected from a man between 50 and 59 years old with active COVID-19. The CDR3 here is CATSDHPPGLDNTGELFF. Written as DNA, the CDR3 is TGTGCCACCAGTGACCATCCCCCGGGACTAGACAACACCGGGGAGCTGTTTTTT.